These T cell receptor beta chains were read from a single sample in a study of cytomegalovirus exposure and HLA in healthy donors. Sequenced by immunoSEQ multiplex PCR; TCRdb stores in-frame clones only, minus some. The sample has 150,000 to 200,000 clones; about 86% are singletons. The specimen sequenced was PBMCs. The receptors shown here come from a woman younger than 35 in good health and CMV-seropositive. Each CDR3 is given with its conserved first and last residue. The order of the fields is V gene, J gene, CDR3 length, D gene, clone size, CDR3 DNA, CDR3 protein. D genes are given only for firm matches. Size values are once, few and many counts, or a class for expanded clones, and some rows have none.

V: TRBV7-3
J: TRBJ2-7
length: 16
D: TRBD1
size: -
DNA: TGTGCCAGCAGCCCCAATCCCGGGACAGGGAACTCCGAGCAGTACTTC
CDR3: CASSPNPGTGNSEQYF

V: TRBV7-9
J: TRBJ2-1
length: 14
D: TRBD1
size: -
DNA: TGTGCCAGCAGCTTATGGGACAGGGTCTTTGAGCAGTTCTTC
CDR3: CASSLWDRVFEQFF

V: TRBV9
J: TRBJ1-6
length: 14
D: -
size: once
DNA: TGTGCCAGCAGCACGAGGGATTCTAATTCACCCCTCCACTTT
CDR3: CASSTRDSNSPLHF

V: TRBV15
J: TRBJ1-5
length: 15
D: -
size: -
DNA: TGTGCCACCAGCAGAGATACAGCAGTAAATCAGCCCCAGCATTTT
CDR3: CATSRDTAVNQPQHF

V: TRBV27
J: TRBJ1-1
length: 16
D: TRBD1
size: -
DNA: TGTGCCAGCAGTTTGGGCAGGGGGGAGGTCAACACTGAAGCTTTCTTT
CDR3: CASSLGRGEVNTEAFF

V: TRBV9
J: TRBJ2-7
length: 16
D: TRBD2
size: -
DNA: TGTGCCAGCAGCGTAGGGATAAAGACTAGCCCCTACGAGCAGTACTTC
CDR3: CASSVGIKTSPYEQYF

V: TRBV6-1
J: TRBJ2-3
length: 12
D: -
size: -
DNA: TGTGCCAGCCGGGGTGCCACAGATACGCAGTATTTT
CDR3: CASRGATDTQYF

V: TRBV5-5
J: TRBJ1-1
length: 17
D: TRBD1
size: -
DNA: TGTGCCAGCAGCTTGGCCCTGGGGCGACAGGGGGCCACTGAAGCTTTCTTT
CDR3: CASSLALGRQGATEAFF

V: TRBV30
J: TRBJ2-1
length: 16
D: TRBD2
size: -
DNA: TGTGCCTGGAGTGTAAAGCTCGGGGGGGGGCAACATGAGCAGTTCTTC
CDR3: CAWSVKLGGGQHEQFF

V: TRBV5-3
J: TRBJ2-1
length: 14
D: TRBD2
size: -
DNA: TGTGCCAGAAGCTTAGGACTAGCAGGGAATGAGCAGTTCTTC
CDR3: CARSLGLAGNEQFF

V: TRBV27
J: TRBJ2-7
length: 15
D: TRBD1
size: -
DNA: TGTGCCAGCAGCGTATCGGGACAGGCGTTCTACGAGCAGTACTTC
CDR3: CASSVSGQAFYEQYF

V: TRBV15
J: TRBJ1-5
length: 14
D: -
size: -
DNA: TGTGCCACCAGCACGGAGAGGGGCAATCAGCCCCAGCATTTT
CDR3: CATSTERGNQPQHF

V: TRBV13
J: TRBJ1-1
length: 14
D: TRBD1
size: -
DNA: TGTGCCAGCAGCTCAGGGGGGACAGGGGGACAAGCTTTCTTT
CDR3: CASSSGGTGGQAFF

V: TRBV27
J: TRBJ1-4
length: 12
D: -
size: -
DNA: TGTGCCAGCAGATCTTCAGGGGTAAAACTGTTTTTT
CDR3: CASRSSGVKLFF

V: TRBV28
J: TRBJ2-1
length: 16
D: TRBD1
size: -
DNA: TGTGCCAGCAGTTTCCCTCGGACAGGGGGCGGGGATGAGCAGTTCTTC
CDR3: CASSFPRTGGGDEQFF